One and the same sample provided the 25 T cell receptor beta chains below, sequenced in a study of control samples from healthy donors and cancer patients. TCRdb's copy holds only in-frame clones and misses some; the assay was immunoSEQ multiplex PCR. The sample lists 120,000 to 150,000 clones, more than 85% occurring once. Sequencing input: blood. These receptors were obtained from a woman aged 30 to 39 in good health.

This clone occurred once. The genes are TRBV1 and TRBJ2-1; TRBD1 reflects the table's D call only, with no check against the DNA. TRBV1 is an annotated pseudogene. This CDR3 spans 16 amino acids. The DNA of the CDR3 is TGCACCAGCAGCCTATCAGGGCCTGTATCCTACAATGAGCAGTTCTTC. This translates into CTSSLSGPVSYNEQFF.

The V and J genes are TRBV25-1 and TRBJ1-1; TRBD1 matches 11 bases. The CDR3 sequence is 16 residues long. V was clipped by 0 bases and J by 5 bases; unmatched bases: 5. Germline CDR1 reads MGHDK; CDR2 reads SYGVNS. CDR3 protein: CASSEYKGTGGTEAFF. CDR3 in DNA: TGTGCCAGCAGTGAATATAAGGGGACAGGGGGAACTGAAGCTTTCTTT.

The V call is TRBV19, the J call TRBJ1-4, with 7 nucleotides matching TRBD1. The germline V gene encodes CDR1 LNHDA and CDR2 SQIVND (reference sequence). CDR3 length equals 15 residues. Losses at the gene ends were 3 bases for V and 3 bases for J; bases not matched to a gene: 4. CDR3 sequence: CASSILGTANEKLFF. As DNA, the CDR3 is TGTGCCAGTAGTATCCTAGGGACAGCTAATGAAAAACTGTTTTTT. The full variable domain, completed using reference TRBV19 and TRBJ1-4, is DGGITQSPKYLFRKEGQNVTLSCEQNLNHDAMYWYRQDPGQGLRLIYYSQIVNDFQKGDIAEGYSVSREKKESFPLTVTSAQKNPTAFYLCASSILGTANEKLFFGSGTQLSVL.

The chain couples TRBV24-1 to TRBJ2-2, with 8 bases aligning to TRBD1. This CDR3 has 17 residues. V shed 1 base and J 1 base; nucleotides not matched to a gene: 4. The germline CDR1 and CDR2 sequences are KGHDR and SFDVKD. The DNA of the CDR3 is TGTGCCACCAGTGATTTACCCGGGACAGGGAACACCGGGGAGCTGTTTTTT. Its protein is CATSDLPGTGNTGELFF.

The rearrangement links TRBV6-2 or TRBV6-3 to TRBJ1-1; the D is unclear. From germline, CDR1 is MNHEY and CDR2 SVGEGT. The CDR3 sequence is 12 residues long. Trimming shortened V by 5 bases and J by 3 bases, and 7 bases separated the two germline ends. Here the CDR3 DNA reads TGTGCCAGCAGTCTGGACTACACTGAAGCTTTCTTT. This gives the protein CASSLDYTEAFF.

The chain has TRBV5-5 and TRBJ2-7; 7 nucleotides line up with TRBD2. V was clipped by 4 bases and J by 0 bases; unmatched bases: 10. The CDR3 consists of 16 residues. Germline V gene data show CDR1 as SGHKS and CDR2 as YYEKEE (reference sequence). For the CDR3, the DNA is TGTGCCAGCAGCCCCGATCTGCGGGAGCACTCCTACGAGCAGTACTTC. This gives the protein CASSPDLREHSYEQYF.

This clone appeared once. The chain is built from TRBV30 and TRBJ2-2; D gene unclear. This CDR3 is 12 amino acids long. V was shortened by 4 bases and J by 6 bases, with 9 bases between the two germline ends. The germline CDR1 and CDR2 sequences are GTSNPN and SVGIG (reference sequence). CDR3: CAWTPTSGELFF. In nucleotides, the CDR3 is TGTGCCTGGACCCCTACTTCCGGGGAGCTGTTTTTT. The entire variable domain, with the rest obtained from reference TRBV30 and TRBJ2-2, is as follows: SQTIHQWPATLVQPVGSPLSLECTVEGTSNPNLYWYRQAAGRGLQLLFYSVGIGQISSEVPQNLSASRPQDRQFILSSKKLLLSDSGFYLCAWTPTSGELFFGEGSRLTVL.

CDR3 bases: TGTGCCAGCAGGAAGGCGGTACCCGGCTACACCTTC. Translation gives CASRKAVPGYTF. The V call is TRBV6-5, the J call TRBJ1-2, with D hard to call. The CDR3 loop spans 12 amino acids. From germline, CDR1 is MNHEY and CDR2 SVGAGI. The V end was cut by 6 bases, the J end by 8 bases, with 13 bases between.

V and J are TRBV19 and TRBJ2-1, with TRBD1 matching 12 bases. The germline gives CDR1 LNHDA, CDR2 SQIVND (reference sequence). This CDR3 has 15 residues. V lost 6 bases, J lost 6 bases, and 6 bases stayed unmatched. CDR3 nucleotide sequence: TGTGCCAGTAGGGAGGGACAGGGGGCTTTCAATGAGCAGTTCTTC. Residues: CASREGQGAFNEQFF.

The rearrangement links TRBV4-2 to TRBJ2-3; D not resolved. Germline V gene lookup returns CDR1 LGHNA and CDR2 YNFKEQ. The CDR3 loop spans 17 amino acids. V was shortened by 1 base and J by 5 bases, with 19 bases between the two germline ends. As DNA, the CDR3 is TGTGCCAGCAGCCAAGGAAGGCTAGAGGCCCGATTAGATACGCAGTATTTT. This sequence encodes CASSQGRLEARLDTQYF.

V gene TRBV5-4 combines with J gene TRBJ1-4; D is unresolved. This CDR3 has 16 residues. Germline V gives CDR1 SGHNT, CDR2 YYREEE (reference sequence). V was clipped by 1 base and J by 2 bases, with 12 bases between them. In DNA form, the CDR3 reads TGTGCCAGCAGCTTGTTAGCCAGTGGGACTAATGAAAAACTGTTTTTT. Its translation: CASSLLASGTNEKLFF.

V and J are TRBV5-6 and TRBJ1-1; possible D gene TRBD1, 5 bases. This CDR3 has 13 residues. The germline CDR1 and CDR2 sequences are SGHDT and YYEEEE. Trimming removed 4 bases from V and 9 bases from J, with 16 bases in between. The CDR3 is CASSPAGAGKAFF. The CDR3 nucleotides are TGTGCCAGCAGCCCCGCCGGGGCCGGAAAAGCTTTCTTT.

This clone was counted a single time. The V and J genes are TRBV6-5 and TRBJ1-3; D unresolved. The CDR3 consists of 13 residues. Germline assignment: CDR1 MNHEY and CDR2 SVGAGI. Deletions cut 8 bases from V and 1 base from J, with 9 bases between. The CDR3 region is CASREGSGNTIYF. Written as DNA, the CDR3 is TGTGCCAGCCGCGAGGGTTCTGGAAACACCATATATTTT.

The chain is built from TRBV30 and TRBJ2-7, with D unresolved. Germline V gives CDR1 GTSNPN, CDR2 SVGIG (reference sequence). This CDR3 spans 13 amino acids. Trimming shortened V by 0 bases and J by 4 bases, and 10 bases separated the two germline ends. CDR3 sequence: CAWSVMREYEQYF. The CDR3, as DNA: TGTGCCTGGAGTGTAATGAGAGAGTACGAGCAGTACTTC.

V gene TRBV28 combines with J gene TRBJ1-2, with TRBD1 matching 8 bases. The CDR3 is 13 residues long. CDR1 and CDR2 from the germline V gene are MDHEN and SYDVKM. CDR3 residues: CVAMTGEINGYTF. The CDR3 DNA follows: TGTGTCGCAATGACAGGGGAAATAAATGGCTACACCTTC.

A note on this clone: This CDR3 is also generated by other DNA sequences in the sample. The J gene is TRBJ2-1, the V gene TRBV5-4, with 10 bases matching TRBD2. Per germline, CDR1 SGHNT and CDR2 YYREEE (reference sequence). J lost 3 bases, V lost 0 bases, and 3 bases had no gene match. This CDR3 spans 16 amino acids. The CDR3 reads CASSLGASGSYNEQFF. In nucleotides, the CDR3 is TGTGCCAGCAGCTTGGGGGCTAGCGGGAGCTACAATGAGCAGTTCTTC.

This rearrangement joins TRBV9 to TRBJ1-1; tentatively, D is TRBD1 (6 bases). Germline V gives CDR1 SGDLS, CDR2 YYNGEE. V was clipped by 4 bases and J by 1 base, with 23 bases between them. This CDR3 has 18 residues. In DNA, the CDR3 is TGTGCCAGCAGCCCCGGGACACCGACCTTAAGACGGAACACTGAAGCTTTCTTT. Translating gives CASSPGTPTLRRNTEAFF. The full variable domain, with the rest looked up from reference TRBV9 and TRBJ1-1, is DSGVTQTPKHLITATGQRVTLRCSPRSGDLSVYWYQQSLDQGLQFLIQYYNGEERAKGNILERFSAQQFPDLHSELNLSSLELGDSALYFCASSPGTPTLRRNTEAFFGQGTRLTVV.

This clone was seen only a few times. The chain is built from TRBV4-2 and TRBJ1-1, with D maybe TRBD1 (5 bases). V lost 2 bases and J lost 1, with 14 bases in between. The CDR3 sequence is 16 residues long. Germline-derived CDR1 and CDR2 are LGHNA and YNFKEQ. DNA of the CDR3: TGTGCCAGCAGCCAATTGCGTGGGGGAGGGAACACTGAAGCTTTCTTT. Its translation: CASSQLRGGGNTEAFF.

This chain connects TRBV18 to TRBJ2-1, with a possible D match to TRBD2 (5 bases). Germline V gene data show CDR1 as KGHSH and CDR2 as LQKENI. V lost 1 base and J lost 4, with 14 bases in between. This CDR3 spans 16 amino acids. The CDR3 DNA reads as TGTGCCAGCTCACCACTAACTAGTAGGCCTTACAATGAGCAGTTCTTC. This translates into CASSPLTSRPYNEQFF.

The V call is TRBV19, the J call TRBJ2-1; 7 bases are a match to TRBD2. V gave up 7 bases and J gave up 2 bases; unmatched junction bases: 8. This CDR3 spans 15 amino acids. Germline-derived CDR1 and CDR2 are LNHDA and SQIVND (reference sequence). CDR3 protein: CASTPPGLTYNEQFF. The CDR3 region has the DNA TGTGCCAGTACCCCTCCGGGACTAACCTACAATGAGCAGTTCTTC.

The chain uses TRBV7-2 and TRBJ2-1, with a weak D call TRBD2 (6 bases). CDR1 is SGHTA, CDR2 FQGNSA, per germline. With 2 bases removed from V and 10 bases from J, the gap between germline ends came to 12 bases. The CDR3 spans 13 residues. CDR3 DNA sequence: TGTGCCAGCAGCTTATCTCGACTAGAGGAGCAGTTCTTC. Its translation: CASSLSRLEEQFF.

The chain couples TRBV19 to TRBJ2-5; possible D gene TRBD1, 6 bases. Trimming removed 1 base at V and 2 bases at J, with 11 bases between. Germline CDR1 and CDR2: LNHDA and SQIVND (reference sequence). This CDR3 comprises 15 residues. The DNA of the CDR3 is TGTGCCAGTAGTATAGCCTCGGACAGTCAAGAGACCCAGTACTTC. As protein: CASSIASDSQETQYF.

This clone was found a few times. V is TRBV5-4 and J is TRBJ1-4; 8 nucleotides line up with TRBD1. CDR3 size: 16 residues. Trimming at V came to 0 bases and at J to 5 bases, leaving 6 bases not matched to a gene. Germline-derived CDR1 and CDR2 are SGHNT and YYREEE (reference sequence). The CDR3 region is CASSLGLQGGNEKLFF. The CDR3, as DNA: TGTGCCAGCAGCTTGGGGCTACAGGGGGGGAATGAAAAACTGTTTTTT.

The rearrangement uses TRBV18 and TRBJ2-1; D unresolved. CDR3 size: 12 residues. Germline loops: CDR1 KGHSH, CDR2 LQKENI. V was pared by 6 bases and J by 8 bases, with 11 bases between. CDR3: CASSPVEDEQFF. In nucleotides, the CDR3 is TGTGCCAGCTCCCCAGTTGAGGATGAGCAGTTCTTC.

This chain connects TRBV19 to TRBJ2-7, with TRBD1 matching over 8 bases. V lost 5 bases to trimming and J lost 5 bases; unmatched junction nucleotides: 17. The CDR3 runs to 17 residues. Germline CDR1 and CDR2: LNHDA and SQIVND (reference sequence). As DNA, the CDR3 is TGTGCCAGTAGTGAGCTTGGGGCAGGGGGCGGTTTCCACGAGCAGTACTTC. Its protein is CASSELGAGGGFHEQYF.